The entry that follows covers one TCR beta chain sequence. No antigen is known for it. This record comes from a study of vaccination effects on CD4 cells after COVID-19. After expansion with viral peptide pools in the ViraFEST assay, antigen-specific CD4+ T cells were sequenced. The culture ran for approximately 11 days before CD4+ T cells were isolated. None of these healthy vaccinees had been infected with SARS-CoV-2 before vaccination. Half-medium changes using IL-2 medium occurred on days 3 and 7. TCRdb keeps only in-frame clones here, not all; method: immunoSEQ multiplex PCR. The data show 74,000 or so clones, roughly 80% seen once. The sequencing here drew on CD4+ T cells from PBMCs cultured with SARS-CoV-2 spike peptides, taken before COVID-19 vaccination. The receptor was isolated from a human donor who received a COVID-19 vaccine.

The CDR3 bases are TGCAGTGCTAGTCACGGAGACACAGATACGCAGTATTTT. Translation: CSASHGDTDTQYF. The rearrangement links TRBV20-1 to TRBJ2-3, with D unresolved. V lost 3 bases, J lost 2 bases, and 9 bases lay in between. The CDR3 extends over 13 amino acids. The germline CDR1 and CDR2 sequences are DFQATT and SNEGSKA (reference sequence).